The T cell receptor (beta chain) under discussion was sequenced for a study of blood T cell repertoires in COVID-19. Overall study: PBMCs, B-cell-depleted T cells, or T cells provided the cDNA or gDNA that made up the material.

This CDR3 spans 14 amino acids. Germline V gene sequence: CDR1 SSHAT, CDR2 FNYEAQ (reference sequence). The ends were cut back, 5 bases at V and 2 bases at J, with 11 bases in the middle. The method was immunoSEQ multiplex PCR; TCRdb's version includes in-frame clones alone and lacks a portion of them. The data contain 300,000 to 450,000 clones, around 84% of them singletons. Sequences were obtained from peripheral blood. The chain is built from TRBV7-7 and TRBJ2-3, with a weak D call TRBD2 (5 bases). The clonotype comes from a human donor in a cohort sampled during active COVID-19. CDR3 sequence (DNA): TGTGCCAGCAGCCCCGGACTGAACACAGATACGCAGTATTTT. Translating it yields CASSPGLNTDTQYF.